This T cell receptor (beta chain) derives from a study of blood T cell repertoires in COVID-19. Study-wide context: Specimens from acute and convalescent COVID-19 originated in the United States, Italy and Spain. The cDNA or gDNA used as material had been derived from T cells, B-cell-depleted T cells, or PBMCs.

In the original processing: Cell counts per sample came from amplifying reference gene primers. The assay was immunoSEQ multiplex PCR, and TCRdb's table has in-frame clones only and misses some. The D gene and trimming were derived from the DNA, and the V and J assignments and clone size from that table. Of 200,000 to 300,000 clones detected, approximately 90% appear once; the ten largest clones hold roughly 3%. Looked up from germline, CDR1 is SGHVS and CDR2 is FNYEAQ. J gave up 8 bases and V 1 base, and 14 bases lay outside the gene matches. This CDR3 contains 17 residues. The sequencing input was peripheral blood. The TCR was taken from a man younger than 35 with active or convalescent COVID-19. This chain connects TRBV7-6 to TRBJ2-1; 7 nucleotides match TRBD2. The CDR3 spells CASSLDGEGRLTHEQFF. For the CDR3, the DNA is TGTGCCAGCAGCTTAGACGGGGAGGGAAGATTAACCCATGAGCAGTTCTTC.